This T cell receptor beta chain was retrieved from a study of blood T cell repertoires in COVID-19. Looking at the study overall: Both acute and convalescent COVID-19 samples were obtained from the United States, Italy and Spain. Sources were T cells, B-cell-depleted T cells, or PBMCs; the material itself was cDNA or gDNA.

There are 15 residues in the CDR3. Looked up from germline, CDR1 is PRHDT and CDR2 is FYEKMQ (reference sequence). Trimming stripped 3 bases from V and 0 bases from J, with 8 bases between. Per the authors' pipeline: It was from reference gene primer amplification that nucleated cell counts were estimated. The repertoire was sequenced with immunoSEQ multiplex PCR; TCRdb's copy has only in-frame clones and lacks some. That table gives V, J and clone size, and the DNA gave D and trimming. The table lists 25,000 to 40,000 clones, over 80% of them singletons. The chain uses TRBV13 and TRBJ2-2; D not certain. The clonotype was recovered from a human donor in a cohort sampled during active COVID-19. Specimen: peripheral blood. The chain's CDR3 is CASSFIFSNTGELFF. DNA for the CDR3: TGTGCCAGCAGCTTTATATTCTCGAACACCGGGGAGCTGTTTTTT. Combining the CDR3 with reference TRBV13 and TRBJ2-2 gives the whole variable domain AAGVIQSPRHLIKEKRETATLKCYPIPRHDTVYWYQQGPGQDPQFLISFYEKMQSDKGSIPDRFSAQQFSDYHSELNMSSLELGDSALYFCASSFIFSNTGELFFGEGSRLTVL.